This T cell receptor beta chain appears in the sequencing data of a study of immune cell composition in non-small cell lung cancer. Turning to the study itself: Histologic subtype was mainly adenocarcinoma or squamous cell carcinoma.

Trimming left V 5 bases short and J 4 bases short, with 12 bases between. The CDR3 runs 13 residues. The V gene's germline CDR1 is SGHRS and CDR2 YFSETQ. Sequencing used immunoSEQ multiplex PCR; TCRdb keeps in-frame clones, though not all of them. Altogether about 7,000 clones are present, under 80% being singletons, with the ten largest covering nearly 4.5%. DNA was extracted from unsorted cell suspensions stored frozen. This clone was recorded a few times. J is TRBJ1-1 and V is TRBV5-1, with TRBD1 as a possible D gene (5 bases). The sequence came from a human donor with non-small cell lung cancer. The sequencing sample was made of lung tumor tissue. The CDR3 coding sequence is TGCGCCAGCAGTCAGGGTTTTGGCACTGAAGCTTTCTTT. This gives the protein CASSQGFGTEAFF.